The rows below give T cell receptor beta chains drawn from one sample of a study of blood T cells in healthy people across ages. TCRdb independently ran MiXCR on the 5' RACE reads; one entry per CDR3 protein. Among fewer than 2 million distinct CDR3 sequences listed, more than 35% were seen once. Sample: blood. The receptors stem from a human donor in good health. CDR3s include the opening cysteine and the closing phenylalanine or tryptophan. The D gene is left open where the match is weak. Only some rows state a clone size, as once, few, many or a class for expanded clones.

j_gene | d_gene | v_gene | abundance | CDR3aa | CDR3nt
TRBJ2-7 | - | TRBV5-1 | few | CASRVAEHYEQYF | TGCGCCAGCAGGGTCGCAGAACACTACGAGCAGTACTTC
TRBJ1-1 | - | TRBV12-3/TRBV12-4 | - | CASSLPENTEAFF | TGTGCCAGCAGTTTGCCAGAGAACACTGAAGCTTTCTTT
TRBJ2-5 | TRBD2 | TRBV6-1 | few | CASLRPGGTQYF | TGTGCCAGCCTCAGACCGGGGGGGACCCAGTACTTC
TRBJ2-3 | TRBD2 | TRBV7-8 | - | CASSLPLAGVSTDTQYF | TGTGCCAGCAGCTTACCCCTAGCGGGGGTCTCCACAGATACGCAGTATTTT
TRBJ2-1 | - | TRBV12-3/TRBV12-4 | - | CASSPFDQTGHNEQFF | TGTGCCAGCAGCCCCTTCGATCAAACGGGCCACAATGAGCAGTTCTTC
TRBJ2-1 | TRBD2 | TRBV20-1 | - | CSASRGESYNEQFF | TGCAGTGCTAGCCGGGGGGAATCGTACAATGAGCAGTTCTTC
TRBJ2-7 | TRBD2 | TRBV7-6 | - | CASSPLRTRAAYEQYF | TGTGCCAGCAGCCCTCTGAGGACTAGGGCAGCCTACGAGCAGTACTTC
TRBJ2-1 | TRBD1 | TRBV3-1 | - | CASSQTGDTEQFF | TGTGCCAGCAGCCAGACAGGGGACACTGAGCAGTTCTTC
TRBJ1-2 | - | TRBV6-5 | few | CASNPGGGYGYTF | TGTGCCAGCAACCCGGGGGGAGGCTATGGCTACACCTTC
TRBJ1-1 | - | TRBV7-9 | few | CASSLSSGEAFF | TGTGCCAGCAGCTTGAGTTCGGGCGAAGCTTTCTTT
TRBJ2-7 | - | TRBV28 | few | CAIEGGAGLYEQYF | TGTGCCATCGAAGGGGGGGCAGGGCTCTACGAGCAGTACTTC
TRBJ2-7 | - | TRBV6-2/TRBV6-3 | - | CASKTINSYEQYF | TGTGCCAGCAAGACAATCAACTCCTACGAGCAGTACTTC
TRBJ1-4 | - | TRBV9 | - | CASSVTGGNEKLFF | TGTGCCAGCAGCGTTACCGGTGGCAATGAAAAACTGTTTTTT
TRBJ2-7 | TRBD2 | TRBV6-6 | few | CASSCVAGSSYEQYF | TGTGCCAGCAGTTGCGTAGCGGGGAGCTCCTACGAGCAGTACTTC
TRBJ2-4 | TRBD1 | TRBV5-8 | few | CASSHLLLIGQENIQYF | TGTGCCAGCAGCCACCTTCTGCTTATCGGACAGGAAAACATTCAGTACTTC
TRBJ2-2 | - | TRBV5-1 | - | CASSSFGPNTGELFF | TGCGCCAGCAGCTCATTCGGTCCGAACACCGGGGAGCTGTTTTTT
TRBJ1-2 | - | TRBV20-1 | few | CSARDPGTEGYTF | TGCAGTGCTAGAGATCCAGGGACGGAGGGCTACACCTTC
TRBJ2-3 | - | TRBV5-1 | - | CASSLGLVTVSTDTQYF | TGCGCCAGCAGCTTGGGCTTAGTGACCGTTAGCACAGATACGCAGTATTTT
TRBJ1-1 | TRBD1 | TRBV7-2 | many | CASSPGQGAEAFF | TGCGCCAGCAGCCCAGGACAGGGGGCTGAAGCTTTCTTT
TRBJ2-1 | TRBD1 | TRBV7-2 | few | CASSLAGQGVGGQFF | TGTGCCAGCAGCTTAGCTGGACAGGGGGTTGGAGGGCAGTTCTTC
TRBJ1-2 | TRBD1 | TRBV5-6 | once | CAGSFMTGTGAGGYTF | TGTGCCGGCAGCTTTATGACCGGGACAGGGGCTGGTGGCTACACCTTC
TRBJ2-1 | TRBD2 | TRBV15 | - | CATSRDHVGGGASFNEQFF | TGTGCCACCAGCAGAGATCACGTGGGCGGGGGGGCCTCCTTTAATGAGCAGTTCTTC
TRBJ1-2 | - | TRBV7-2 | - | CASSPGGPGFSGYTF | TGTGCCAGCAGCCCCGGAGGACCCGGATTTAGTGGCTACACCTTC
TRBJ1-4 | - | TRBV27 | few | CASGFGDEKLFF | TGTGCCAGCGGCTTTGGTGATGAAAAACTGTTTTTT